This T cell receptor beta chain was captured in a study of T cells in Graves' hyperthyroidism and ophthalmopathy. Study observations and caveats: Most clonotypes expanded in thyroid above 0.001 were likewise present in blood. In the analysis, a 13 V-J model separated ophthalmopathy from stable hyperthyroidism.

In regard to this clonotype: Its specificity is not known.

CDR1 is SGHTA, CDR2 FQGNSA, per germline. V lost 0 bases and J lost 6, with 11 bases in between. The CDR3 has 14 residues. No progression to ophthalmopathy during 18 months of follow-up defined stable disease. Out of 10 ml of fresh peripheral blood came the PBMCs. RNA transcripts yielded amplified TCR beta CDR3 regions. During a first-round RT-PCR of the TCR CDR3, the HTBI primer set was used. TCRdb called the multiplex PCR reads again in MiXCR, with one record for every CDR3 protein. The data show hundreds of thousands of distinct CDR3 sequences, 14% seen once. The chain joins TRBV7-2 to TRBJ1-2; D is unclear. The clonotype originates from a woman aged 18 to 35 with Graves' hyperthyroidism. Sequencing used blood. The CDR3 spells CASSLARAVDGYTF. The CDR3 DNA reads TGTGCCAGCAGCTTAGCTAGGGCAGTGGATGGCTACACCTTC.